Listed below are T cell receptor beta chains from one sample, sequenced in a study of T cells in Graves' hyperthyroidism and ophthalmopathy. TCRdb re-called the multiplex PCR reads with MiXCR, one entry per CDR3 protein. The sample yields 500,000 to 650,000 distinct CDR3 sequences, 11% to 15% seen once. Sequenced input: blood. These TCRs come from a woman aged 40 to 55 with Graves' hyperthyroidism. Both conserved end residues are trimmed from each CDR3.

V gene	J gene	CDR3 protein
TRBV29-1	TRBJ1-2	SVLGQGYGYT
TRBV28	TRBJ2-2	ASSSADGPHWELF
TRBV3-1	TRBJ2-3	ASSHFSAGEWASTDTQY
TRBV5-1	TRBJ2-3	ASSLVGVGDGRDCTDTQY
TRBV20-1	TRBJ2-7	SAPSGTYEQY
TRBV11-2	TRBJ1-4	ASSSIIGEKLF
TRBV3-1	TRBJ2-5	ASSRLPEGRETQY
TRBV29-1	TRBJ2-7	SVVWTSGSSSYEQY
TRBV12-3/TRBV12-4	TRBJ1-4	ASAGANEKLF
TRBV28	TRBJ1-3	ASSSQLDTDLGTGGNTIY
TRBV4-2	TRBJ1-1	ASRGFPGQGMNTEAF
TRBV20-1	TRBJ1-1	SAEPGGYTEAF
TRBV20-1	TRBJ1-1	SARDQGQKTEAF
TRBV5-8	TRBJ2-7	ASSLAGLGLDEQY
TRBV6-1	TRBJ2-1	ASSEGGWGEQF
TRBV7-2	TRBJ2-7	ASSLASIDEQY
TRBV5-1	TRBJ2-3	ASTPIMTGGTQY
TRBV6-1	TRBJ1-1	ASRLSDGTAGMGAF
TRBV20-1	TRBJ1-5	SAVDSPNQPQH
TRBV24-1	TRBJ1-5	ATSDDQDQPQH
TRBV7-8	TRBJ2-5	ASSPRPGKETQY
TRBV6-5	TRBJ1-1	ASSYNRGVKGTEAF
TRBV12-3/TRBV12-4	TRBJ2-2	ASSLEGGGALF
TRBV6-5	TRBJ2-3	ASSYSTLVTDTQY
TRBV9	TRBJ2-7	ASSVDGGSDEQY